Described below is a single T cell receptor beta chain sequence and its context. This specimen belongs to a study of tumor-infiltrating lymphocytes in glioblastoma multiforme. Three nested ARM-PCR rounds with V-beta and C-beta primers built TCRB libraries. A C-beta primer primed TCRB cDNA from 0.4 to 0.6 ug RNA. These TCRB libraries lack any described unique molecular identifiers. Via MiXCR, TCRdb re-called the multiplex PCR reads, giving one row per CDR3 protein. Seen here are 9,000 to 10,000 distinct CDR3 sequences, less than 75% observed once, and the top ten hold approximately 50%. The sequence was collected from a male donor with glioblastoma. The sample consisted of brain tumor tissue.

The CDR3 region is CASNHPGLGNGDNEQFF. The CDR3 bases are TGTGCCAGCAACCACCCGGGACTAGGCAATGGAGACAATGAGCAGTTCTTC. The chain is built from TRBV4-2 and TRBJ2-1, with TRBD2 identical over 8 bases. This CDR3 has 17 amino acids. Looked up from germline, CDR1 is LGHNA and CDR2 is YNFKEQ. Trimming removed 7 bases from V and 5 bases from J; junction bases left unmatched: 16.